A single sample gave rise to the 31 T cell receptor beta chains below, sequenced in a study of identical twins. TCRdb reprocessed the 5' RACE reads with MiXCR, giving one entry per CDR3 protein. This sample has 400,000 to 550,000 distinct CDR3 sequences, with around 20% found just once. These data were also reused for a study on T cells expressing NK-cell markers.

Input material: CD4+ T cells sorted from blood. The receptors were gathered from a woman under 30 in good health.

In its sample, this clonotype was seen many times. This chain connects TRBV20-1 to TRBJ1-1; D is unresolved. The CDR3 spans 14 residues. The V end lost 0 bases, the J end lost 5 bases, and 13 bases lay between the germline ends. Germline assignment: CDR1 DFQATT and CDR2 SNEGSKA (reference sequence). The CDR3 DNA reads TGCAGTGCTAGAGACCTAGGACCATCTACTGAAGCTTTCTTT. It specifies CSARDLGPSTEAFF.

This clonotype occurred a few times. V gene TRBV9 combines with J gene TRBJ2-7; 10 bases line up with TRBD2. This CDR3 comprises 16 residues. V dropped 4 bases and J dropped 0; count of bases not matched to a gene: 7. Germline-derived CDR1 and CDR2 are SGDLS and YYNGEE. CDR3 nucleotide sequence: TGTGCCAGCAGCCCCACTGTAGCGGGAGGCTCCTACGAGCAGTACTTC. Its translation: CASSPTVAGGSYEQYF.

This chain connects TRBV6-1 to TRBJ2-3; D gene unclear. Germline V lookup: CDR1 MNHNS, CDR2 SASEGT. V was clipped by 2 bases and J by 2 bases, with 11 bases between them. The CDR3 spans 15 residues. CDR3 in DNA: TGTGCCAGCAGTGAACGAGCCGGGCTCACAGATACGCAGTATTTT. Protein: CASSERAGLTDTQYF.

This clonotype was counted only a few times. CDR3 DNA: TGCAGTGCAAGGGGTGGGACAGGGGCTCAGCCCCAGCATTTT. It yields the protein CSARGGTGAQPQHF. The J gene is TRBJ1-5, the V gene TRBV20-1; TRBD1 matches at 10 bases. This CDR3 contains 14 residues. V dropped 6 bases and J dropped 6; count of bases not matched to a gene: 8. Germline values: CDR1 DFQATT, CDR2 SNEGSKA (reference sequence).

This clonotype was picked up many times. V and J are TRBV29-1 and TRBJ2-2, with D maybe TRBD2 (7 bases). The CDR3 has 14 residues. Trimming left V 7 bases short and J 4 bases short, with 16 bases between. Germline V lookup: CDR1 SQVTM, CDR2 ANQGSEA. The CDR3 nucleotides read TGCAGCGCCTCTCGGGGGGCGGGCACCGGGGAGCTGTTTTTT. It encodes CSASRGAGTGELFF.

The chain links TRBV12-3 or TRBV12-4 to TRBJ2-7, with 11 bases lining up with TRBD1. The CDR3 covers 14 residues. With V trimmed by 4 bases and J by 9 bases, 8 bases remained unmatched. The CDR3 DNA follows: TGTGCCAGCAGTTCTGCGGGGACAGGGGGTTGGCAGTACTTC. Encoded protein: CASSSAGTGGWQYF.

The CDR3 loop reads CASTHGLAGWSEQYF. The DNA of the CDR3 is TGTGCCAGCACCCACGGACTAGCGGGATGGTCCGAGCAGTACTTC. The chain couples TRBV12-3 or TRBV12-4 to TRBJ2-7; 12 nucleotides align to TRBD2. V gave up 7 bases and J gave up 6 bases; unmatched junction bases: 10. The CDR3 is 15 residues long.

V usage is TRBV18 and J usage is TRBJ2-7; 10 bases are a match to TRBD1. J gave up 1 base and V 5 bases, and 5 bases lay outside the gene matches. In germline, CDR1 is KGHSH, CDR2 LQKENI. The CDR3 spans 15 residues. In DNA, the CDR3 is TGTGCCAGCTCAGCCGGGACAGGGGTATCCTACGAGCAGTACTTC. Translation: CASSAGTGVSYEQYF.

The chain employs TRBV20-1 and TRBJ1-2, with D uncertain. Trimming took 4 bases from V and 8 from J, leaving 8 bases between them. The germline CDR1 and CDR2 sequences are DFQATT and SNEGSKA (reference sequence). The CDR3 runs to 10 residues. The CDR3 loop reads CSAMKGGYTF. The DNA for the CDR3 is TGCAGTGCTATGAAGGGAGGCTACACCTTC.

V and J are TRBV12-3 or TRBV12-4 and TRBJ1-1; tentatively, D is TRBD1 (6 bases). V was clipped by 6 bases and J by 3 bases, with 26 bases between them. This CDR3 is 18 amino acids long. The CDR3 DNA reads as TGTGCCAGCAGAACTCAGGGACCGACTCTCGAGGGGGACACTGAAGCTTTCTTT. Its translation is CASRTQGPTLEGDTEAFF.

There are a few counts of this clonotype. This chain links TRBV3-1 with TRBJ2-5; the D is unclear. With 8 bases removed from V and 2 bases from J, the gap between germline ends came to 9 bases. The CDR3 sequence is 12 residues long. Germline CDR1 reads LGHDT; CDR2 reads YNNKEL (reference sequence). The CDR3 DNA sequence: TGTGCCAGCGGCACAGAACAAGAGACCCAGTACTTC. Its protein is CASGTEQETQYF.

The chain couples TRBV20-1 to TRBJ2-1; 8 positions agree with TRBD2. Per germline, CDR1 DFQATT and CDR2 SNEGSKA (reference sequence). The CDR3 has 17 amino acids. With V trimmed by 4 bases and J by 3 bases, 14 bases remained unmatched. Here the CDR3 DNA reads TGCAGTGCTAACCGGTATTGGGGGCGGGAGGACTACAATGAGCAGTTCTTC. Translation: CSANRYWGREDYNEQFF.

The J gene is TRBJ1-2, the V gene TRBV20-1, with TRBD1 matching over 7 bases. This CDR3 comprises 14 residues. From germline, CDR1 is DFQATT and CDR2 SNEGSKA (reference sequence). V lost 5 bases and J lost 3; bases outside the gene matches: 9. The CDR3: CSALPGQLDYGYTF. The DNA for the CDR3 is TGCAGTGCTCTTCCGGGACAGTTAGACTATGGCTACACCTTC.

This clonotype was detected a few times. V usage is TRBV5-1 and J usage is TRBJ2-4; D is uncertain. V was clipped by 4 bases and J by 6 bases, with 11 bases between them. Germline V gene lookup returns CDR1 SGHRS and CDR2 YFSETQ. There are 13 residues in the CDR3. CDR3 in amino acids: CASSQSPLNIQYF. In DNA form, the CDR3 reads TGCGCCAGCAGCCAATCCCCGCTAAACATTCAGTACTTC.

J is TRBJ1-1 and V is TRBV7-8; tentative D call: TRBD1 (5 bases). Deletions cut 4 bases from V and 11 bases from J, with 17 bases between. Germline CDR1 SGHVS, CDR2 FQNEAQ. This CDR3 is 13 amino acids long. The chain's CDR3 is CASSSAGGAGAFF. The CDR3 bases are TGTGCCAGCAGCTCCGCAGGAGGGGCTGGGGCTTTCTTT.

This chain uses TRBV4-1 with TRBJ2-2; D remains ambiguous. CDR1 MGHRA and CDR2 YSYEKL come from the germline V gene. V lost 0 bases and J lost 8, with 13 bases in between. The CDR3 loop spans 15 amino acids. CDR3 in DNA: TGCGCCAGCAGCCAAGAGGGGATGAGATTTGGGGAGCTGTTTTTT. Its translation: CASSQEGMRFGELFF.

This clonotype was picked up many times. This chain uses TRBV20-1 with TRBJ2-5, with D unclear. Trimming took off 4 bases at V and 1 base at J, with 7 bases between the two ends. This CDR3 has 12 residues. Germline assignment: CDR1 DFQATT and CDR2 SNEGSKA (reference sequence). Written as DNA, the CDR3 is TGCAGTGCTACGCCGTTCCAAGAGACCCAGTACTTC. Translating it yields CSATPFQETQYF.

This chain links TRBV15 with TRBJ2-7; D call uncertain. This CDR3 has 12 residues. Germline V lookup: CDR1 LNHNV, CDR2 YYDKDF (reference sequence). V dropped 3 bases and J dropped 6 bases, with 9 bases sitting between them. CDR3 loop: CATSRGIGEQYF. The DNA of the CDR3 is TGTGCCACCAGCAGGGGGATAGGCGAGCAGTACTTC.

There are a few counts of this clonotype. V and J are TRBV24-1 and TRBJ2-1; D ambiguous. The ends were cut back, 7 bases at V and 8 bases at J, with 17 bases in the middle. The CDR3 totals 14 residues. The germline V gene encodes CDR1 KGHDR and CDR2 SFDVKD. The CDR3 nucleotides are TGTGCCACCAGGGGCTCGCTAGAGTCAGATGAGCAGTTCTTC. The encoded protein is CATRGSLESDEQFF.

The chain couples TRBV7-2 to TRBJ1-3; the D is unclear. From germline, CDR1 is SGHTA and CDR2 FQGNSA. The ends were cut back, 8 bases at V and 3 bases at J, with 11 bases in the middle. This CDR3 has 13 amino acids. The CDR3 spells CASASGVGNTIYF. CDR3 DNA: TGTGCCAGCGCTTCCGGGGTTGGAAACACCATATATTTT.

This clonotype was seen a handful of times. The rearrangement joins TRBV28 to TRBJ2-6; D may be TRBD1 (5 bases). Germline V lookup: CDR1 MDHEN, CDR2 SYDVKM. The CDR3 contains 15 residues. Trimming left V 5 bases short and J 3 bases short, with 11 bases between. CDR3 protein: CASSADSYGANVLTF. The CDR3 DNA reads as TGTGCCAGCAGTGCAGACAGCTATGGGGCCAACGTCCTGACTTTC.

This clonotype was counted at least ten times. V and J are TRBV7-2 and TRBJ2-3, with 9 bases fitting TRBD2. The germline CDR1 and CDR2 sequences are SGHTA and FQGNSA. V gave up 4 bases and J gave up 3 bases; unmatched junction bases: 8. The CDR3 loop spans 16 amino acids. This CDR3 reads CASSSLSGGGTDTQYF. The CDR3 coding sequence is TGTGCCAGCAGCTCCCTTAGCGGGGGAGGGACAGATACGCAGTATTTT. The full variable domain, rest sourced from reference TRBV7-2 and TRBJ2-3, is GAGVSQSPSNKVTEKGKDVELRCDPISGHTALYWYRQSLGQGLEFLIYFQGNSAPDKSGLPSDRFSAERTGGSVSTLTIQRTQQEDSAVYLCASSSLSGGGTDTQYFGPGTRLTVL.

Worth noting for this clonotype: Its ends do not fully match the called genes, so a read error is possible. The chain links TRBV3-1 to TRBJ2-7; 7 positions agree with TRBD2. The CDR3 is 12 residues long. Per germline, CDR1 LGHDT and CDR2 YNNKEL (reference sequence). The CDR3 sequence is CASSQDRGVSVW. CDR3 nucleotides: TGTGCCAGCAGCCAAGATCGGGGGGTATCGGTTTGG.

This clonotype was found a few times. CDR3 nucleotides: TGCAGTGCGGTGGACAGGGTCGTTGGCAATCAGCCCCAGCATTTT. Protein sequence: CSAVDRVVGNQPQHF. V gene TRBV20-1 combines with J gene TRBJ1-5; 8 bases agree with TRBD1. CDR1 and CDR2 from the germline V gene are DFQATT and SNEGSKA (reference sequence). This CDR3 is built from 15 residues. Trimming removed 6 bases from V and 2 bases from J; junction bases left unmatched: 9.

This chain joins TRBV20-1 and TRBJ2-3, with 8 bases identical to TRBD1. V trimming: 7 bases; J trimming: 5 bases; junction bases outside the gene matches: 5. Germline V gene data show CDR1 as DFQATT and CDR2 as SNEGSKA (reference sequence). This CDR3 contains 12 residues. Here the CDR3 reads CSGLDRVDTQYF. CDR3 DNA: TGCAGTGGGTTGGACAGGGTAGATACGCAGTATTTT.

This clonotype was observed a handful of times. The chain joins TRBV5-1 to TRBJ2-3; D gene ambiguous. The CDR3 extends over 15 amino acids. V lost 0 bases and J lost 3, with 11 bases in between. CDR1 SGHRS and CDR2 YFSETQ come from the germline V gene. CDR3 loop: CASSLEALMTDTQYF. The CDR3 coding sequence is TGCGCCAGCAGCTTGGAAGCGTTGATGACAGATACGCAGTATTTT.

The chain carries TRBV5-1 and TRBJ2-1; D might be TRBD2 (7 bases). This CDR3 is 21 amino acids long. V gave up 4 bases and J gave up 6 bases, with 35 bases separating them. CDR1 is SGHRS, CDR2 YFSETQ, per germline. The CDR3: CASSPLFLRGPGVSQTNEQFF. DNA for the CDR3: TGCGCCAGCAGCCCCCTCTTTCTGCGGGGGCCGGGAGTTTCCCAAACCAATGAGCAGTTCTTC.

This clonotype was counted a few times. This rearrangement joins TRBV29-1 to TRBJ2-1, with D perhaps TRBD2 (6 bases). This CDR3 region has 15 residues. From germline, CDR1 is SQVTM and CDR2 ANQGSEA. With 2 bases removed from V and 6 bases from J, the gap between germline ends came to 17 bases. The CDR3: CSVERDSNYFNEQFF. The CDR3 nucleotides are TGCAGCGTTGAACGGGACTCGAACTACTTCAATGAGCAGTTCTTC.

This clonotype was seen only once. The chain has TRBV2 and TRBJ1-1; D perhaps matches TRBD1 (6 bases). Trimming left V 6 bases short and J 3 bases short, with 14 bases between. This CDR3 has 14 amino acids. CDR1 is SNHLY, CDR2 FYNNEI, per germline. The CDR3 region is CASRLDRIHTEAFF. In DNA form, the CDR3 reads TGTGCCAGCAGGCTCGACAGGATCCACACTGAAGCTTTCTTT.

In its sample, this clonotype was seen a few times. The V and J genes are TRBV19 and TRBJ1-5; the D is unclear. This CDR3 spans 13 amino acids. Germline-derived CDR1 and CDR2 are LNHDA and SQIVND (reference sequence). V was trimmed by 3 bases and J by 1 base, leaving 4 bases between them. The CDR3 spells CASSMGSNQPQHF. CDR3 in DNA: TGTGCCAGTAGTATGGGCAGCAATCAGCCCCAGCATTTT.

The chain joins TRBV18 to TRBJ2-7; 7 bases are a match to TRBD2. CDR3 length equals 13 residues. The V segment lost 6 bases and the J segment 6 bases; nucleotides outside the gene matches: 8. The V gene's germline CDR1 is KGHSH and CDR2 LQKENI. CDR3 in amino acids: CASSTTSTGEQYF. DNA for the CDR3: TGTGCCAGCTCGACGACTAGCACAGGCGAGCAGTACTTC.